This entry concerns a single TCR beta chain. Following RNA extraction, reverse transcription yielded cDNA that acted as the sequencing template. The table came from immunoSEQ multiplex PCR; TCRdb's copy has only in-frame clones and leaves some out. The table lists 150,000 to 200,000 clones, around 60% of them singletons, with approximately 15% in the top ten. This sample was included in a study of CD8+ T cells in alopecia areata. In the study overall: Treated patients were given 5 to 10 mg oral tofacitinib twice daily.

The CDR3 has 12 amino acids. As to treatment: oral pan-JAK inhibitor, 5-10 mg twice daily. Peripheral blood and lesional scalp punch biopsies came from alopecia areata patients. This sequence was found in a human donor with alopecia areata. The rearrangement uses TRBV21-1 and TRBJ2-5; the table's D call of TRBD2 was not tested on the DNA. TRBV21-1 is flagged as a pseudogene. Sequencing used CD4+ T cells sorted from blood, obtained at week 24, from a patient treated with tofacitinib. Written as DNA, the CDR3 is TGTGCCAGCAGACGTAGGGAGGAGACCCAGTACTTC. This gives the protein CASRRREETQYF.